Listed below are T cell receptor beta chains from one sample, sequenced in a study of beta chain features in type 1 diabetes. The table came from immunoSEQ multiplex PCR; TCRdb's copy has only in-frame clones and leaves some out. The table has around 99,000 clones, 40% seen once. The sequenced material came from stem cell memory CD4+ T cells from blood. The receptors shown here come from a woman aged 18-29 years in good health. Each CDR3 is given with its conserved first and last residue. A D gene is named only where the DNA matches it firmly. Clone size is not always given. Where it is, it says once, few, many or a class for expanded clones.

d_gene	j_gene	abundance	v_gene	CDR3nt	CDR3aa
TRBD1	TRBJ2-7	NA	TRBV29-1	TGCAGCGTCCTAATGCCGGGACAGGGGTTATACGAGCAGTACTTC	CSVLMPGQGLYEQYF
TRBD2	TRBJ2-3	NA	TRBV7-8	TGTGCCAGCAGCTTACGGTGGAGGGTCGGGACTAGCGGGAGTAGGGCAACAGATACGCAGTATTTT	CASSLRWRVGTSGSRATDTQYF
TRBD2	TRBJ2-5	NA	TRBV11-2	TGTGCCAGCAGCTTAGAAGGACAGATAACACCGGGACTAGTTAAAGAGACCCAGTACTTC	CASSLEGQITPGLVKETQYF
NA	TRBJ2-7	NA	TRBV2	TGTGCCAGCACGAGAACCTCCTACGAGCAGTACTTC	CASTRTSYEQYF
NA	TRBJ1-5	once	TRBV18	TGTGCCAGCTCACGCGGACAGAACAATCAGCCCCAGCATTTT	CASSRGQNNQPQHF
TRBD2	TRBJ2-5	few	TRBV7-8	TGTGCCACCTACCGGGAGGGCCAAGAGACCCAGTACTTC	CATYREGQETQYF
NA	TRBJ1-4	NA	TRBV7-2	TGTGCCAGCAGCTTCGGGGCAACTAATGAAAAACTGTTTTTT	CASSFGATNEKLFF
NA	TRBJ1-2	NA	TRBV4-1	TGCGCCAGCAGCCAAGGATGGAGGGGGGGCGCAGGCTATGGCTACACCTTC	CASSQGWRGGAGYGYTF
NA	TRBJ2-7	few	TRBV25-1	TGTGCCAGCAGTGCCCCGCCTATTTACGAGCAGTACTTC	CASSAPPIYEQYF
TRBD2	TRBJ2-2	NA	TRBV7-3	TGTGCCAGCAGCCCAACGAAGGTAGCGGGAACCGGGGAGCTGTTTTTT	CASSPTKVAGTGELFF
NA	TRBJ1-4	NA	TRBV5-6	TGTGCCAGCAGCTTGGATTACGGGGGAAAACTGTTTTTT	CASSLDYGGKLFF
NA	TRBJ2-1	NA	TRBV6-5	TGTGCCAGCAAGGTTGGTCGGGCCTACAATGAGCAGTTCTTC	CASKVGRAYNEQFF
TRBD1	TRBJ2-1	NA	TRBV28	TGTGCCAGCAGTTGGGACAGGAAAGTACTCTATGATGAGCAGTTCTTC	CASSWDRKVLYDEQFF
TRBD1	TRBJ2-1	NA	TRBV6-6	TGTGCCAGCAGGGACAGGCAAACCGAGTTCTTC	CASRDRQTEFF
TRBD2	TRBJ2-1	few	TRBV9	TGTGCCAGCAGCACAAGGACTAGCGGGAATGAGCAGTTCTTC	CASSTRTSGNEQFF
TRBD2	TRBJ2-1	NA	TRBV5-4	TGTGCCAGCAGCCAACTTATCACTAGCGAGAACAATGAGCAGTTCTTC	CASSQLITSENNEQFF
TRBD2	TRBJ2-7	NA	TRBV4-1	TGCGCCAGCAGCCAAGGGGGACTAGCGGGATGGCTCGAGCAGTACTTC	CASSQGGLAGWLEQYF
NA	TRBJ2-5	NA	TRBV9	TGTGCCAGCAGCGTAGGTGCGGGGGCCGGCCAAGAGACCCAGTACTTC	CASSVGAGAGQETQYF
NA	TRBJ1-2	NA	TRBV29-1	TGCAGCGTTGACACAGATGGCTACACCTTC	CSVDTDGYTF
TRBD1	TRBJ1-5	NA	TRBV7-2	TGTGCCAGCAGCAGAACCGGGACAGGGGAAGGTCAGCCCCAGCATTTT	CASSRTGTGEGQPQHF
TRBD2	TRBJ2-5	NA	TRBV5-1	TGCGCCAGCAGCTTGGAACTAGCGGGAGAGACCCAGTACTTC	CASSLELAGETQYF
TRBD2	TRBJ2-1	once	TRBV5-1	TGCGCCAGCAGCTTGTTACGCGGCGGGAGGGCCTATCCGGATGAGCAGTTCTTC	CASSLLRGGRAYPDEQFF
NA	TRBJ2-7	NA	TRBV9	TGTGCCAGCAGCGTAGGAGGAGGGCTCCACGAGCAGTACTTC	CASSVGGGLHEQYF
NA	TRBJ1-2	NA	TRBV28	TGTGCCAGCAGTTTCGGTTCAAACTATGGCTACACCTTC	CASSFGSNYGYTF
NA	TRBJ2-3	few	TRBV6-5	TGTGCCAGCAGTTACAGTACTAGGGGGACAGATACGCAGTATTTT	CASSYSTRGTDTQYF
TRBD1	TRBJ1-5	NA	TRBV7-6	TGTGCCAGCAGCTTAGACAGGGGAGGTGGTCAGCCCCAGCATTTT	CASSLDRGGGQPQHF
TRBD2	TRBJ2-4	NA	TRBV27	TGTGCCAGCAGTCCTACGGGACTAGCGTCTTACTTC	CASSPTGLASYF
NA	TRBJ1-1	few	TRBV4-1	TGCGCCAGCAGCCATGGAGGTAGGCTCGAAGCTTTCTTT	CASSHGGRLEAFF
NA	TRBJ1-1	NA	TRBV18	TGTGCCAGCTCACCGTACAGAGCGGCATCTGAAGCTTTCTTT	CASSPYRAASEAFF
NA	TRBJ1-3	NA	TRBV29-1	TGCAGCTCATGGACAGCGAAAGGAAACACCATATATTTT	CSSWTAKGNTIYF
TRBD2	TRBJ2-7	NA	TRBV28	TGTGCCAGCAGTTTATGGGGCGGACTAGCGGGATCCCACGAGCAGTACTTC	CASSLWGGLAGSHEQYF
NA	TRBJ2-5	NA	TRBV5-1	TGCGCCAGCAGCCGGACACTGGGGGAGACCCAGTACTTC	CASSRTLGETQYF
TRBD1	TRBJ1-5	NA	TRBV6-5	TGTGCCAGCAGTGAAAGACAGGGCGCTCAGCCCCAGCATTTT	CASSERQGAQPQHF
NA	TRBJ2-3	NA	TRBV10-3	TGTGCCATCAGTGAGGGTAGCGGTAGCACAGATACGCAGTATTTT	CAISEGSGSTDTQYF
TRBD1	TRBJ2-3	NA	TRBV7-9	TGTGCCAGCAGGACCGGGACAGGGACAGATACGCAGTATTTT	CASRTGTGTDTQYF
NA	TRBJ2-1	NA	TRBV4-1	TGCGCCAGCAGCCAAGATGGTAGCTCCTACAATGAGCAGTTCTTC	CASSQDGSSYNEQFF
NA	TRBJ2-1	few	TRBV7-9	TGTGCCAGCAGCTACCGAGCGGGACAGGCGGGTGAGCAGTTCTTC	CASSYRAGQAGEQFF
TRBD1	TRBJ1-1	NA	TRBV27	TGTGCCAGCAGTCTTTATCAGGGGGACACTGAAGCTTTCTTT	CASSLYQGDTEAFF
NA	TRBJ1-1	NA	TRBV19	TGTGCCAGTAAGGGGCATGGGATGGGGAACACTGAAGCTTTCTTT	CASKGHGMGNTEAFF
NA	TRBJ2-2	NA	TRBV11-2	TGTGCCAGCAGGACAGCAAACACCGGGGAGCTGTTTTTT	CASRTANTGELFF
NA	TRBJ2-5	few	TRBV13	TGTGCCAGCAGCTCAAACCATATGAGGGGGGGAACTGGAGAGACCCAGTACTTC	CASSSNHMRGGTGETQYF
NA	TRBJ2-7	NA	TRBV5-6	TGTGCCAGCAGCTGGGGAACGGGAGCCGGAAACTACGAGCAGTACTTC	CASSWGTGAGNYEQYF
NA	TRBJ2-1	NA	TRBV19	TGTGCCAGTAGTCCGGTTAGCGGCTACAATGAGCAGTTCTTC	CASSPVSGYNEQFF
NA	TRBJ2-7	NA	TRBV4-1	TGCGCCAGCAGCCATCTGCGGGTAGGGTACGAGCAGTACTTC	CASSHLRVGYEQYF
NA	TRBJ1-1	NA	TRBV6-6	TGTGCCAGCAGCTGGACTGCCCCGGAAGCTTTCTTT	CASSWTAPEAFF
NA	TRBJ1-2	NA	TRBV30	TGTGCCTGGAGACAGGAGCCCCTCTATGGCTACACCTTC	CAWRQEPLYGYTF
TRBD1	TRBJ1-3	once	TRBV28	TGTGCCAGCAGTTCCAGACAGGGGCGACAGGGTAACACCATATATTTT	CASSSRQGRQGNTIYF
NA	TRBJ2-4	NA	TRBV6-6	TGTGCCAGCAGTTACGTGGGGCGCATTCAGTACTTC	CASSYVGRIQYF
NA	TRBJ2-5	few	TRBV29-1	TGCAGCGTTGATAGGGAGGTGGAGACCCAGTACTTC	CSVDREVETQYF
NA	TRBJ2-1	NA	TRBV13	TGTGCCAGCAGCTTAGGCAGGGGCCACTACAATGAGCAGTTCTTC	CASSLGRGHYNEQFF
TRBD2	TRBJ2-1	NA	TRBV2	TGTGCCAGCAGTGCAACTAGCGGGAGGAGTGGTGAGCAGTTCTTC	CASSATSGRSGEQFF
TRBD1	TRBJ2-7	NA	TRBV7-2	TGTGCCAGCAGCTCCCCCGGGGACAGGGGCTACGAGCAGTACTTC	CASSSPGDRGYEQYF
NA	TRBJ1-2	few	TRBV7-9	TGTGCCAGCAGCTTAGTATCGGCAGGGGACTATGGCTACACCTTC	CASSLVSAGDYGYTF